Listed below are T cell receptor beta chains from one sample, sequenced in a study of T cell responses to AZD1222 COVID-19 vaccine. Using immunoSEQ multiplex PCR, the repertoire was profiled, and TCRdb retains in-frame clones only, with some absent. The table records 85,000 to 110,000 clones, roughly 91% of them present only once. The input for sequencing was peripheral blood, taken on day 0 of AZD1222 vaccination. Receptor source: an adult in good health. CDR3s include the opening cysteine and the closing phenylalanine or tryptophan. Fields, in order: J gene, V gene, CDR3 protein.

TRBJ2-3	TRBV25-1	CASSEPGTSGTQRDTQYF
TRBJ2-3	TRBV5-1	CASSFPSRTSGKSF
TRBJ1-3	TRBV3-1/TRBV3-2	CASSQGGSGNTIYF
TRBJ2-3	TRBV19	CASSIDNRAVGDTQYF
TRBJ1-5	TRBV30	CACSGQGAQPQHF
TRBJ2-2	TRBV5-1	CASSSGTSGTGELFF
TRBJ1-2	TRBV6-5	CASNLLRASYGYTF
TRBJ2-6	TRBV5-1	CASSARGDSSGANVLTF
TRBJ1-2	TRBV13	CASTWGNRANYGYTF
TRBJ2-7	TRBV6-5	CASSYSIRESYEQYF
TRBJ2-7	TRBV28	CASSRQITYEQYF
TRBJ2-7	TRBV4-3	CASSQEGMSSPNDEQYF
TRBJ1-1	TRBV7-6	CASSLGASTFLNTEAFF
TRBJ2-1	TRBV30	CAWSPGQLYNEQFF
TRBJ1-5	TRBV4-1	CASSQGRTLGTGGEQPQHF
TRBJ1-2	TRBV5-5	CASSFLDRGDQRYGYTF
TRBJ2-7	TRBV10-1	CASRDRLTYEQYF
TRBJ2-7	TRBV4-2	CASSQAGVGQYF
TRBJ1-5	TRBV6-1	CASSEPGSQPQHF
TRBJ1-5	TRBV30	CAWATGSQPQHF
TRBJ2-7	TRBV28	CASSRQRGPLYEQYF
TRBJ2-3	TRBV6-2/TRBV6-3	CASSDGPPGTQYF
TRBJ2-6	TRBV5-6	CASSRRQGIGSGANVLTF
TRBJ2-1	TRBV27	CASSLSQAGGSQSEQFF
TRBJ2-6	TRBV11-2	CASSLGRGETPLEANVLTF
TRBJ2-7	TRBV4-2	CASSQVFQGNYEQYF
TRBJ2-3	TRBV5-4	CASSLGLAGVWGTDTQYF
TRBJ2-7	TRBV7-6	CASSLGTGDSSYEQYF
TRBJ2-5	TRBV11-2	CASSGAGWKETQYF
TRBJ2-1	TRBV2	CASSEWTSGREQFF
TRBJ2-1	TRBV4-3	CASSQDPTSGSYNEQFF
TRBJ1-1	TRBV2	CASSDRIQTEAFF
TRBJ2-2	TRBV3-1/TRBV3-2	CASSQVGELFF
TRBJ1-5	TRBV5-5	CASSLGMGQANQPQHF
TRBJ2-7	TRBV6-2/TRBV6-3	CASSFGYEQYF
TRBJ2-7	TRBV25-1	CASTGQGVVEQYF
TRBJ2-7	TRBV7-6	CASSLVQGQGANEQYF
TRBJ2-7	TRBV5-1	CASRTASWGDYEQYF
TRBJ2-7	TRBV5-1	CASSLGLPRRAQAYEQYF
TRBJ2-3	TRBV7-2	CASHQGTSGRGDTQYF
TRBJ2-7	TRBV27	CASSTLAGGYYEQYF
TRBJ2-3	TRBV6-4	CASSDGGNFEDTQYF
TRBJ1-2	TRBV28	CASLPLGGLGVYGYTF
TRBJ1-5	TRBV6-5	CASSYSGRNQPQHF
TRBJ2-4	TRBV28	CASSFRPENIQYF
TRBJ1-2	TRBV29-1	CSVGTGTYGYTF
TRBJ2-5	TRBV10-3	CAISEGQGYQETQYF
TRBJ1-1	TRBV27	CASSLSDRGTLNTEAFF
TRBJ1-5	TRBV7-2	CASSPTPNWPQHF
TRBJ1-1	TRBV3-1/TRBV3-2	CASSQDYRNTEAFF
TRBJ1-1	TRBV7-2	CASSLRLLRGNTEAFF
TRBJ2-7	TRBV19	CASSTPNRGSGEQYF
TRBJ2-1	TRBV7-3	CASSPSSWDNEQFF
TRBJ2-2	TRBV2	CASKRLAGNTGELFF
TRBJ2-7	TRBV6-5	CASRQGLGEQYF
TRBJ2-2	TRBV5-4	CASSRGGSNTGELFF
TRBJ1-4	TRBV5-6	CASSLVTGTNEKLFF